Only a few counts were recorded for the clone carrying this T cell receptor beta chain. V was shortened by 2 bases and J by 6 bases, with 8 bases between the two germline ends. The length of the CDR3 is 13 residues. Germline values: CDR1 MNHEY, CDR2 SMNVEV (reference sequence). The record originates from a study of T cell changes during pregnancy in multiple sclerosis. Method: immunoSEQ multiplex PCR; TCRdb's copy keeps in-frame clones and lacks some. The sample shows approximately 21,000 clones, about 88% of them seen only once. The chain combines TRBV27 with TRBJ1-5; D gene uncertain. Material: CD8+ T cells from peripheral blood mononuclear cells, obtained in the third trimester of pregnancy. The receptor was isolated from a female donor in good health, enrolled as a control in a pregnancy study. CDR3 loop: CASSLGLSQPQHF. The CDR3 nucleotides are TGTGCCAGCAGTTTAGGGCTGAGTCAGCCCCAGCATTTT.